Below, 21 T cell receptor beta chains from the same sample are listed, as sequenced in a study of cytomegalovirus exposure and HLA in healthy donors. Clones were sequenced by immunoSEQ multiplex PCR, and TCRdb holds only the in-frame ones, with some missing. The table lists under 200,000 clones, about 90% of them singletons. Specimen: PBMCs. Receptors originate from a woman between 18 and 29 years old in good health and CMV-seropositive.

The rearrangement uses TRBV28 and TRBJ2-5; weak D call: TRBD1 (5 bases). The CDR3 is made up of 14 amino acids. From germline, CDR1 is MDHEN and CDR2 SYDVKM. V was cut by 6 bases and J by 2 bases, with 13 bases left in between. CDR3 region: CASSRSAGQETQYF. The CDR3 coding sequence is TGTGCCAGCAGCCGCTCCGCAGGGCAAGAGACCCAGTACTTC.

This clone was picked up a small number of times. This sequence joins TRBV19 and TRBJ1-5, with 7 bases identical to TRBD1. The germline V gene encodes CDR1 LNHDA and CDR2 SQIVND (reference sequence). CDR3 length: 15 residues. Trimming cost V 5 bases and J 1 base; bases outside gene matches: 5. For the CDR3, the DNA is TGTGCCAGTAGTTTTGGGACAGCAAGCAATCAGCCCCAGCATTTT. This sequence encodes CASSFGTASNQPQHF.

This chain uses TRBV6-6 with TRBJ2-3, with D tentatively TRBD2 (5 bases). Germline lookup yields CDR1 MNHNY and CDR2 SVGAGI (reference sequence). CDR3 length equals 14 residues. The V gene lost 2 bases and the J gene lost 1 base, with 7 bases spanning the gap. CDR3 nucleotide sequence: TGTGCCAGCAGTTACGCGGGCCGCACAGATACGCAGTATTTT. Residues: CASSYAGRTDTQYF.

The chain has TRBV2 and TRBJ2-1; 15 nucleotides line up with TRBD2. The V gene's germline CDR1 is SNHLY and CDR2 FYNNEI. The CDR3 runs 19 residues. Unmatched junction bases numbered 6, after V lost 2 bases and J lost 1 base. CDR3 residues: CASSERTSGRAGSYNEQFF. The CDR3 DNA reads as TGTGCCAGCAGTGAAAGGACTAGCGGGAGGGCCGGATCCTACAATGAGCAGTTCTTC.

About this clone itself: At one end, the junction sequence differs from germline, possibly due to a read error. The CDR3 here is CASRENSGELFF. The CDR3 nucleotides read TGTGCCAGCAGAGAGAACAGCGGGGAGCTGTTTTTT. This rearrangement joins TRBV7-9 to TRBJ2-2; D ambiguous. This CDR3 has 12 residues. Per germline, CDR1 SEHNR and CDR2 FQNEAQ (reference sequence).

This chain connects TRBV5-1 to TRBJ1-1, with D maybe TRBD1 (5 bases). CDR1 and CDR2 (germline): SGHRS, YFSETQ. The CDR3 spans 15 residues. Trimming stripped 0 bases from V and 5 bases from J, with 14 bases between. The DNA of the CDR3 is TGCGCCAGCAGCTTGGAGCGGGGGATTAGAACTGAAGCTTTCTTT. It encodes CASSLERGIRTEAFF.

This chain uses TRBV6-5 with TRBJ2-7; a weak D match, TRBD1 (5 bases). This CDR3 is built from 14 residues. From germline, CDR1 is MNHEY and CDR2 SVGAGI. Trimming stripped 4 bases from V and 0 bases from J, with 10 bases between. The CDR3 region is CASSSIDSSYEQYF. The CDR3 DNA is TGTGCCAGCAGTTCCATCGACAGCTCCTACGAGCAGTACTTC.

This clone was seen more than once but under ten times. The junction departs from the called germline gene at one end, perhaps through a read error. This chain connects TRBV7-9 to TRBJ2-7; TRBD2 agrees at 11 bases. CDR3 length equals 13 residues. Germline V gives CDR1 SEHNR, CDR2 FQNEAQ (reference sequence). CDR3 coding DNA: TGTGCCAGCAGCCCCGATAGCGGGAGGGCCCACATCTTC. It translates to CASSPDSGRAHIF.

This clone was recorded only once. The J gene is TRBJ1-2, the V gene TRBV13; maybe TRBD1 (6 bases). The germline CDR1 and CDR2 sequences are PRHDT and FYEKMQ (reference sequence). Trimming took off 3 bases at V and 0 bases at J, with 11 bases between the two ends. The CDR3 covers 15 residues. The chain's CDR3 is CASSFRDTANYGYTF. The CDR3 DNA sequence: TGTGCCAGCAGCTTCCGGGACACTGCTAACTATGGCTACACCTTC.

About this clone: The sample carries other DNA sequences with the same CDR3. The chain combines TRBV5-1 with TRBJ2-7, with TRBD2 matching over 12 bases. The CDR3 totals 15 residues. Unmatched junction bases numbered 0, after V lost 0 bases and J lost 2 bases. Germline CDR1 and CDR2: SGHRS and YFSETQ. As DNA, the CDR3 is TGCGCCAGCAGCTTGGCTAGCGGGGGGGCCTACGAGCAGTACTTC. Translated: CASSLASGGAYEQYF.

This sequence joins TRBV29-1 and TRBJ1-1; a possible D gene is TRBD1 (5 bases). Trimming took 3 bases from V and 5 from J, leaving 10 bases between them. The CDR3 loop spans 12 amino acids. CDR1 and CDR2 from the germline V gene are SQVTM and ANQGSEA. This CDR3 is CSVDLGGTEAFF. The CDR3, as DNA: TGCAGCGTTGATCTCGGGGGGACTGAAGCTTTCTTT.

V gene TRBV5-1 combines with J gene TRBJ2-3; no reliable D call. CDR3 length equals 12 residues. V dropped 3 bases and J dropped 0 bases, with 2 bases sitting between them. Germline loops: CDR1 SGHRS, CDR2 YFSETQ. The CDR3 nucleotides are TGCGCCAGCAGCTCTAGCACAGATACGCAGTATTTT. Amino acid sequence: CASSSSTDTQYF.

The chain is built from TRBV5-1 and TRBJ2-3, with D possibly TRBD2 on 6 matching bases. The V end was cut by 2 bases, the J end by 2 bases, with 12 bases between. The CDR3 runs 15 residues. CDR1 is SGHRS, CDR2 YFSETQ, per germline. In DNA, the CDR3 is TGCGCCAGCAGCTTATGGGGCGGGGTCACAGATACGCAGTATTTT. It translates to CASSLWGGVTDTQYF. The variable domain in full, completed from reference TRBV5-1 and TRBJ2-3, reads KAGVTQTPRYLIKTRGQQVTLSCSPISGHRSVSWYQQTPGQGLQFLFEYFSETQRNKGNFPGRFSGRQFSNSRSEMNVSTLELGDSALYLCASSLWGGVTDTQYFGPGTRLTVL.

The V gene is TRBV18, the J gene TRBJ1-5; tentative D call: TRBD1 (5 bases). Trimming shortened V by 4 bases and J by 7 bases, and 11 bases separated the two germline ends. The CDR3 has 13 amino acids. Germline CDR1 and CDR2: KGHSH and LQKENI. The CDR3 loop reads CASSQGRNQPQHF. CDR3 sequence (DNA): TGTGCCAGCTCACAGGGGAGGAACCAGCCCCAGCATTTT.

The chain employs TRBV23-1 and TRBJ1-1; D is ambiguous. TRBV23-1 is annotated as an ORF whose role is uncertain. CDR3 length equals 13 residues. The V gene lost 6 bases and the J gene lost 10 bases, with 18 bases spanning the gap. As DNA, the CDR3 is TGCGCCAGCAGCCGGCGGCGGAGGCTCTCAGCTTTCTTT. Translated: CASSRRRRLSAFF.

The genes are TRBV9 and TRBJ2-7, with 10 bases aligning to TRBD2. After removal of 0 bases from V and 0 bases from J, the junction contained 12 bases not matched to a gene. The germline gives CDR1 SGDLS, CDR2 YYNGEE. CDR3 size: 19 residues. The CDR3 here is CASSVGPTPLAGSSYEQYF. CDR3 in DNA: TGTGCCAGCAGCGTAGGCCCGACCCCACTAGCGGGAAGCTCCTACGAGCAGTACTTC.

V gene TRBV7-9 combines with J gene TRBJ2-1, with 8 bases that match TRBD2. V shed 5 bases and J 4 bases; nucleotides not matched to a gene: 10. The CDR3 sequence is 16 residues long. From germline, CDR1 is SEHNR and CDR2 FQNEAQ (reference sequence). The chain's CDR3 is CASSPSSGSQYNEQFF. In nucleotides, the CDR3 is TGTGCCAGCAGCCCATCCAGCGGGAGCCAATACAATGAGCAGTTCTTC.

The rearrangement uses TRBV6-1 and TRBJ1-1; the D is unclear. V shed 3 bases and J shed 0 bases, with 17 bases lying between them. The germline V gene has CDR1 MNHNS and CDR2 SASEGT. The CDR3 totals 17 residues. This CDR3 is CASSDSRATLMNTEAFF. The CDR3 region has the DNA TGTGCCAGCAGTGATTCGAGAGCAACCCTCATGAACACTGAAGCTTTCTTT.

A few counts support this clone. V usage is TRBV7-6 and J usage is TRBJ2-3; 11 bases match TRBD1. Per the germline V gene, CDR1 is SGHVS and CDR2 is FNYEAQ. The V segment lost 5 bases and the J segment 1 base; nucleotides outside the gene matches: 11. The CDR3 contains 18 residues. The CDR3: CASSPGQGARIGTDTQYF. In DNA, the CDR3 is TGTGCCAGCAGCCCAGGACAGGGGGCGAGGATCGGCACAGATACGCAGTATTTT.

The chain carries TRBV5-1 and TRBJ2-7; a possible D gene is TRBD1 (5 bases). Trimming removed 2 bases from V and 2 bases from J, with 8 bases in between. Germline-derived CDR1 and CDR2 are SGHRS and YFSETQ. The CDR3 loop spans 13 amino acids. DNA of the CDR3: TGCGCCAGCAGCTTAGGACATCCCTACGAGCAGTACTTC. Its translation: CASSLGHPYEQYF.

The chain employs TRBV11-2 and TRBJ2-1, with a possible D match to TRBD2 (5 bases). The CDR3 is made up of 15 amino acids. The germline gives CDR1 SGHAT, CDR2 FQNNGV. Trimming removed 5 bases from V and 0 bases from J, with 11 bases in between. The CDR3 DNA sequence: TGTGCCAGCAGCCCCAGTGGGAGCTCCTACAATGAGCAGTTCTTC. As protein: CASSPSGSSYNEQFF.